This T cell receptor (beta chain) was observed in a study of blood T cell repertoires in COVID-19. Whole-study context: Both acute and convalescent COVID-19 samples were obtained from the United States, Italy and Spain. PBMCs, B-cell-depleted T cells, or T cells provided the cDNA or gDNA that made up the material.

The germline gives CDR1 SGHAT, CDR2 FQNNGV. The ends were cut back, 2 bases at V and 3 bases at J, with 5 bases in the middle. This CDR3 has 12 residues. The method was immunoSEQ multiplex PCR; TCRdb's version includes in-frame clones alone and lacks a portion of them. The sample yields roughly 100,000 clones, over 75% seen once. The V and J genes are TRBV11-2 and TRBJ2-7; D not resolved. This receptor was obtained from a human donor in a cohort sampled during active or convalescent COVID-19. Sequencing input: peripheral blood. The CDR3 DNA is TGTGCCAGCAGCTTAACAGTCTACGAGCAGTACTTC. Translation gives CASSLTVYEQYF. Combining the CDR3 with reference TRBV11-2 and TRBJ2-7 gives the whole variable domain EAGVAQSPRYKIIEKRQSVAFWCNPISGHATLYWYQQILGQGPKLLIQFQNNGVVDDSQLPKDRFSAERLKGVDSTLKIQPAKLEDSAVYLCASSLTVYEQYFGPGTRLTVT.